This T cell receptor beta chain was found in a study of T-cell memory formation after mild COVID-19. This clonotype was found a few times. TCRdb itself ran the 5' RACE reads through MiXCR, one entry per CDR3 protein. The sample shows 190,000 or so distinct CDR3 sequences, about 22% of them seen only once. V was shortened by 7 bases and J by 3 bases, with 12 bases between the two germline ends. CDR1 DFQATT and CDR2 SNEGSKA come from the germline V gene (reference sequence). This CDR3 contains 12 residues. The sequencing sample was made of PBMCs or a T cell subset sorted from them (not recorded which). The V call is TRBV20-1, the J call TRBJ2-5; D possibly corresponds to TRBD2 (6 bases). The sequence derives from an adult woman who had mild COVID-19 (a few samples of this study predate the infection). Cell type and time point are not known. This CDR3 reads CSVPGGKETQYF. The CDR3, as DNA: TGCAGTGTTCCGGGCGGGAAAGAGACCCAGTACTTC.